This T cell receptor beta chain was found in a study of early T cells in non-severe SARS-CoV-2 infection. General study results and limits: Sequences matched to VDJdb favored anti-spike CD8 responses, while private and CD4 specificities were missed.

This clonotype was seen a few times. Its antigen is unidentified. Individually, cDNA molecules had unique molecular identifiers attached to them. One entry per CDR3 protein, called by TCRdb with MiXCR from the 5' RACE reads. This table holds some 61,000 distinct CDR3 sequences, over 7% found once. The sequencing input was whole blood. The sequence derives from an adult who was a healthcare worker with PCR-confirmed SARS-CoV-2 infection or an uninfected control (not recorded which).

DNA for the CDR3: TGTGCCTGGAGTCTACACCAGGGCGCGGTTGAGCAGTTCTTC. Protein: CAWSLHQGAVEQFF. The chain couples TRBV30 to TRBJ2-1; tentative D call: TRBD1 (5 bases). Germline V gene lookup returns CDR1 GTSNPN and CDR2 SVGIG (reference sequence). The CDR3 totals 14 residues. The germline V and J ends were trimmed by 2 bases and 9 bases, with 17 bases remaining between them.